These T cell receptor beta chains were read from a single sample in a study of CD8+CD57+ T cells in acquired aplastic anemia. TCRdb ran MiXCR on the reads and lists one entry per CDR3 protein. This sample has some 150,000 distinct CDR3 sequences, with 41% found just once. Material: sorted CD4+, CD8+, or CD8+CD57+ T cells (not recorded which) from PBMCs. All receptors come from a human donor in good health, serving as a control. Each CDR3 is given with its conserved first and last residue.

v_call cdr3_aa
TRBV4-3 CASSQEPTTDTQYF
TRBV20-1 CSSTGDQETQYF
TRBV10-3 CAISVVESSGANVLTF
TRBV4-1 CASSQVFEKNIQYF
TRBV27 CASSLALRREPGELFF
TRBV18 CASSALAGETDTQYF
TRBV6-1 CASSESRDRGFEQYF
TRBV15 CATSRWTGSISNQPQHF
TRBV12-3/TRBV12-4 CASSLAETQYF
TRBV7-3 CASRKGDGGYTF
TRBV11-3 CASSTRGIHEQYF